Following are 6 T cell receptor beta chains from one sample sequenced in a study of early T cells in non-severe SARS-CoV-2 infection. Using its own MiXCR run on the 5' RACE reads, TCRdb lists one record per CDR3 protein. The data show over 95,000 distinct CDR3 sequences, approximately 17% seen once. The sequencing input was whole blood. The receptors come from an adult who was a healthcare worker with PCR-confirmed SARS-CoV-2 infection or an uninfected control (not recorded which).

At least ten counts were recorded for this clonotype. This chain uses TRBV5-1 with TRBJ1-6, with no clear D. V lost 6 bases and J 7 bases, leaving 8 bases between the germline ends. This CDR3 is built from 12 residues. Germline V gene sequence: CDR1 SGHRS, CDR2 YFSETQ. CDR3 protein: CASKEANSPLHF. CDR3 in DNA: TGCGCCAGCAAGGAGGCCAATTCACCCCTCCACTTT.

This chain uses TRBV12-3 or TRBV12-4 with TRBJ1-5; 7 nucleotides align to TRBD1. Germline trimming cut 6 bases from V and 3 bases from J; bases unmatched to any gene: 11. The CDR3 sequence is 16 residues long. CDR3 amino acids: CASSRRQGINNQPQHF. In DNA, the CDR3 is TGTGCCAGCAGCCGAAGACAGGGAATAAACAATCAGCCCCAGCATTTT.

The chain combines TRBV7-2 with TRBJ2-7; 7 bases match TRBD1. This CDR3 spans 15 amino acids. From germline, CDR1 is SGHTA and CDR2 FQGNSA. Losses at the gene ends were 5 bases for V and 6 bases for J; bases not matched to a gene: 13. CDR3 amino acids: CASSLGSGGRGEQYF. The CDR3 bases are TGTGCCAGCAGCCTAGGATCAGGGGGAAGGGGCGAGCAGTACTTC.

Only a few counts were recorded for this clonotype. The chain has TRBV20-1 and TRBJ2-7; D is unclear. CDR3 length equals 13 residues. Germline loops: CDR1 DFQATT, CDR2 SNEGSKA (reference sequence). The ends were cut back, 5 bases at V and 4 bases at J, with 15 bases in the middle. CDR3 sequence reads: CSAFPLGDYEQYF. CDR3 sequence (DNA): TGCAGTGCTTTTCCCCTCGGTGATTACGAGCAGTACTTC.

This clonotype was detected only a few times. This chain links TRBV10-2 with TRBJ2-1; a weak D match, TRBD2 (5 bases). Germline CDR1 and CDR2: WSHSY and SAAADI. V lost 3 bases and J 0 bases, leaving 9 bases between the germline ends. The length of the CDR3 is 15 residues. CDR3 DNA sequence: TGCGCCAGCAGTGATTATACTAGCTCCTACAATGAGCAGTTCTTC. It translates to CASSDYTSSYNEQFF.

In its sample, this clonotype was seen many times. J is TRBJ1-2 and V is TRBV5-4, with unresolved D. This CDR3 region has 17 residues. The germline V gene encodes CDR1 SGHNT and CDR2 YYREEE (reference sequence). V gave up 7 bases and J gave up 7 bases, with 29 bases separating them. The CDR3 DNA reads TGTGCCAGCTTACTTAGGTCCCCTTCCTCCCATCCCCCTGGCTACACCTTC. This translates into CASLLRSPSSHPPGYTF.